The present TCR beta chain was sequenced within a study of beta chain features in type 1 diabetes. The trim removed 5 bases at V and 4 bases at J, leaving 3 bases unmatched. The germline V gene has CDR1 MRHNA and CDR2 SNTAGT. This CDR3 has 13 residues. The study reverse transcribed the entire isolated RNA, so it sequenced expressed TCRB transcripts. Here immunoSEQ multiplex PCR was the method, and the copy in TCRdb shows in-frame clones only, minus some. The sample has hundreds of thousands of clones; roughly 13% are singletons. This clone turned up a few times. The TCR originated in a man between 18 and 29 years old in good health. The sample consisted of naive CD4+ T cells from blood. The chain recombines TRBV6-4 with TRBJ1-2; TRBD1 aligns across 8 bases. The CDR3 sequence is CASSQGAGYGYTF. The CDR3 nucleotides read TGTGCCAGCAGTCAGGGGGCTGGCTATGGCTACACCTTC.